A single sample gave rise to the 7 T cell receptor beta chains below, sequenced in a study of OX40 agonist ivuxolimab in advanced cancers. Sequencing was performed with immunoSEQ multiplex PCR; in TCRdb, only in-frame clones are kept and a portion is missing. The sample shows 75,000 to 100,000 clones, roughly 90% of them seen only once. The sample consisted of CD4+ or CD8+ T cells sorted from blood, taken in a trial of the OX40 agonist ivuxolimab. These receptors all come from an adult with an advanced solid tumor such as melanoma, head and neck, liver or kidney cancer.

The rearrangement joins TRBV7-2 to TRBJ2-5, with D unclear. Germline V lookup: CDR1 SGHTA, CDR2 FQGNSA. V was trimmed by 5 bases and J by 0 bases, leaving 10 bases between them. This CDR3 spans 14 amino acids. The CDR3 sequence is CASSGDTYQETQYF. CDR3 DNA: TGTGCCAGCAGCGGCGACACCTACCAAGAGACCCAGTACTTC.

CDR3 loop: CASSLVGTSGSREQFF. In nucleotides, the CDR3 is TGTGCCAGCAGCTTGGTAGGGACTAGCGGCTCTAGGGAGCAGTTCTTC. The chain employs TRBV5-4 and TRBJ2-1; 11 nucleotides align to TRBD2. The CDR3 runs 16 residues. Germline-derived CDR1 and CDR2 are SGHNT and YYREEE (reference sequence). V gave up 0 bases and J gave up 10 bases; unmatched junction bases: 9.

As regards this clone: The same CDR3 also results from other DNA sequences found in this sample. The J gene is TRBJ1-4, the V gene TRBV28; TRBD1 matches 7 bases. The CDR3 is 14 residues long. The V segment lost 5 bases and the J segment 4 bases; nucleotides outside the gene matches: 4. CDR1 is MDHEN, CDR2 SYDVKM, per germline. The CDR3 DNA reads as TGTGCCAGCAGTGACAGGGCAATTAATGAAAAACTGTTTTTT. It codes for CASSDRAINEKLFF.

The V and J genes are TRBV7-2 and TRBJ2-7; D call uncertain. Trimming cost V 2 bases and J 0 bases, with 8 bases left between them. The CDR3 sequence is 14 residues long. Per the germline V gene, CDR1 is SGHTA and CDR2 is FQGNSA. Here the CDR3 reads CASSLLGGSYEQYF. CDR3 coding DNA: TGTGCCAGCAGCTTACTGGGTGGCTCCTACGAGCAGTACTTC.

This clone has only a few counts. V is TRBV28 and J is TRBJ2-7; no firm D call. This CDR3 region has 12 residues. Trimming pared 4 bases from V and 4 bases from J, leaving 8 bases between. CDR1 is MDHEN and CDR2 is SYDVKM in the germline V gene. The CDR3, as DNA: TGTGCCAGCAGTTCCGGTACGTACGAGCAGTACTTC. The encoded protein is CASSSGTYEQYF.

This clone was seen just once. This sequence joins TRBV7-2 and TRBJ2-5; TRBD1 aligns across 11 bases. Germline V gives CDR1 SGHTA, CDR2 FQGNSA. V shed 5 bases and J 3 bases; nucleotides not matched to a gene: 8. The CDR3 runs 16 residues. CDR3 region: CASSGRTGGAEETQYF. The CDR3, as DNA: TGTGCCAGCAGCGGCCGGACAGGGGGCGCGGAAGAGACCCAGTACTTC.

To note about this clone: The junction differs from germline at one of its ends, possibly a read error. The rearrangement uses TRBV7-9 and TRBJ1-1, with 7 bases that match TRBD1. Looked up from germline, CDR1 is SEHNR and CDR2 is FQNEAQ (reference sequence). The CDR3 length is 11 residues. The DNA for the CDR3 is TGTGCCAGCAGCATTGGACAGGAGAGGGACTTT. Residues: CASSIGQERDF.